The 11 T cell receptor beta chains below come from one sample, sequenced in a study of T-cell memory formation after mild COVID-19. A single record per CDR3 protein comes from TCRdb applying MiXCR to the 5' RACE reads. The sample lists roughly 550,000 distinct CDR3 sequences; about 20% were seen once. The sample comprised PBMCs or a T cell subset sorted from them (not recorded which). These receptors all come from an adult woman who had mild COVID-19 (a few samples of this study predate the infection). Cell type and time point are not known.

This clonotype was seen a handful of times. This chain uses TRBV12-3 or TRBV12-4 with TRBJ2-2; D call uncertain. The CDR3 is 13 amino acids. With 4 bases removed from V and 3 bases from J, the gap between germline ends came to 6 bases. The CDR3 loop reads CASSSTHTGELFF. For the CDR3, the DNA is TGTGCCAGCAGTTCCACGCACACCGGGGAGCTGTTTTTT.

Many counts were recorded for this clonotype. CDR3 loop: CSAFPPGLTNEKLFF. DNA for the CDR3: TGCAGTGCTTTTCCCCCGGGGTTAACTAATGAAAAACTGTTTTTT. The chain recombines TRBV20-1 with TRBJ1-4; D unclear. This CDR3 has 15 residues. Germline values: CDR1 DFQATT, CDR2 SNEGSKA (reference sequence). Trimming shortened V by 5 bases and J by 1 base, and 14 bases separated the two germline ends.

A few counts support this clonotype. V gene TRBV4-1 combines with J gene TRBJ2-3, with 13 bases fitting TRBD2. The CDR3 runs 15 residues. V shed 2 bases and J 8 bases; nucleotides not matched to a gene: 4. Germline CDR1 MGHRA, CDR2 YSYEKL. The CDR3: CASSQTSGGARTQYF. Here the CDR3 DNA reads TGCGCCAGCAGCCAAACTAGCGGGGGGGCGCGTACGCAGTATTTT.

CDR3 bases: TGTGCCACCCGGGACGTTCATAATTCACCCCTCCACTTT. Its translation is CATRDVHNSPLHF. This chain links TRBV6-5 with TRBJ1-6; D is perhaps TRBD1 (5 bases). V was trimmed by 10 bases and J by 5 bases, leaving 12 bases between them. CDR1 is MNHEY, CDR2 SVGAGI, per germline. The CDR3 is 13 residues long.

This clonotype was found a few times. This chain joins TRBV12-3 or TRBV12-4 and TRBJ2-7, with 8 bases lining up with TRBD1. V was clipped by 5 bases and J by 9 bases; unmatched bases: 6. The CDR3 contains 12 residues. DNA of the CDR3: TGTGCCAGCAGTGCCCTCAGGGGGCTGCAGTACTTC. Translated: CASSALRGLQYF.

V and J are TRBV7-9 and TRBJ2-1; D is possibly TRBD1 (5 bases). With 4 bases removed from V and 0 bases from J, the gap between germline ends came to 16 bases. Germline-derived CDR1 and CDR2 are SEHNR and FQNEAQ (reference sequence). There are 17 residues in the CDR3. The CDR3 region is CASSSSVARGSYNEQFF. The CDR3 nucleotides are TGTGCCAGCAGCTCCTCCGTGGCTAGGGGCTCCTACAATGAGCAGTTCTTC.

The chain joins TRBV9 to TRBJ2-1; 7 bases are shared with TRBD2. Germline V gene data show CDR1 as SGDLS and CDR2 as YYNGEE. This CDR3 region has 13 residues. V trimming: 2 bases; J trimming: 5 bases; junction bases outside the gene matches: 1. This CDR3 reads CASSVGRDNEQFF. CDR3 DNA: TGTGCCAGCAGCGTGGGGAGGGACAATGAGCAGTTCTTC.

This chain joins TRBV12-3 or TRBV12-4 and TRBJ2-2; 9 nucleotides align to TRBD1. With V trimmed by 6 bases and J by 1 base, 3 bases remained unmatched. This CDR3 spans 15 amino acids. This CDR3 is CASRGQGVNTGELFF. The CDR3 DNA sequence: TGTGCCAGCAGGGGACAGGGAGTGAACACCGGGGAGCTGTTTTTT.

The CDR3: CASSLGEDTQYF. The CDR3 nucleotides are TGTGCCAGCAGCTTAGGCGAAGATACGCAGTATTTT. The chain recombines TRBV11-2 with TRBJ2-3; D is ambiguous. The CDR3 extends over 12 amino acids. The V gene's germline CDR1 is SGHAT and CDR2 FQNNGV. Trimming cost V 1 base and J 5 bases, with 4 bases left between them.

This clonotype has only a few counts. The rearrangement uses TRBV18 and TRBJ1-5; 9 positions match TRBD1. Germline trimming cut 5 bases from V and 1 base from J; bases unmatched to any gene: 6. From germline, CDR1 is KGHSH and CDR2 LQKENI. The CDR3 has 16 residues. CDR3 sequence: CASSATGGASNQPQHF. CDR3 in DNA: TGTGCCAGCTCAGCGACAGGGGGTGCGAGCAATCAGCCCCAGCATTTT.

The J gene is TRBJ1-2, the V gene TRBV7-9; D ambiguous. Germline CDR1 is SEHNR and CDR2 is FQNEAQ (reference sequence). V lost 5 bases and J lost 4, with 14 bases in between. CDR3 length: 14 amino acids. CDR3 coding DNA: TGTGCCAGCAGCGGATCCCCGCCCTTCTATGGCTACACCTTC. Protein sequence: CASSGSPPFYGYTF.